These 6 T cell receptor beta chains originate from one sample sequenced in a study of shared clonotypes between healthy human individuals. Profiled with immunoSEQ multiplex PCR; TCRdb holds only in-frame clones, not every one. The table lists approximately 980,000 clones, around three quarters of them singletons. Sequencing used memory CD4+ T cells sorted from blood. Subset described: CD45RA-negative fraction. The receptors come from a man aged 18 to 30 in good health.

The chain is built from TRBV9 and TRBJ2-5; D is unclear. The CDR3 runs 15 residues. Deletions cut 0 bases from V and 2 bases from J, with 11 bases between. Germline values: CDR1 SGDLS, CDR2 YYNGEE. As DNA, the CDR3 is TGTGCCAGCAGCGTAGGAAACAGCCTTCAAGAGACCCAGTACTTC. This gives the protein CASSVGNSLQETQYF. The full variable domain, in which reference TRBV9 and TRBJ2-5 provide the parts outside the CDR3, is DSGVTQTPKHLITATGQRVTLRCSPRSGDLSVYWYQQSLDQGLQFLIQYYNGEERAKGNILERFSAQQFPDLHSELNLSSLELGDSALYFCASSVGNSLQETQYFGPGTRLLVL.

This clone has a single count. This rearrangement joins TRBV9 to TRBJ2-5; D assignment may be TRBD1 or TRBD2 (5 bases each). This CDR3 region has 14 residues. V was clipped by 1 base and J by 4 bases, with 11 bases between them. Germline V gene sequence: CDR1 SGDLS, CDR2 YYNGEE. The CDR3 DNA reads TGTGCCAGCAGCGTAAGAAGTGGGGGAGAGACCCAGTACTTC. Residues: CASSVRSGGETQYF.

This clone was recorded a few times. The CDR3 region is CASSLYRVGDTQYF. CDR3 in DNA: TGTGCCAGCAGCTTGTACAGGGTCGGAGATACGCAGTATTTT. The J gene is TRBJ2-3, the V gene TRBV5-8; possibly TRBD1 for D (6 bases). V was trimmed by 1 base and J by 5 bases, leaving 11 bases between them. In germline, CDR1 is SGHTS, CDR2 YDEGEE. This CDR3 has 14 amino acids.

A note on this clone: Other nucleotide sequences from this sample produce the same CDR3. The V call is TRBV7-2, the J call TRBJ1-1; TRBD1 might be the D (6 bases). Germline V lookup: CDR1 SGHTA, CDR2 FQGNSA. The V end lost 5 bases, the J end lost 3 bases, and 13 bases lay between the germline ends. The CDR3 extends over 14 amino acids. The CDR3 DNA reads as TGTGCCAGCAGCCTACAGGGCGGAGACACTGAAGCTTTCTTT. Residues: CASSLQGGDTEAFF. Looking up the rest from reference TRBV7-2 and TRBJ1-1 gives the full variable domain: GAGVSQSPSNKVTEKGKDVELRCDPISGHTALYWYRQSLGQGLEFLIYFQGNSAPDKSGLPSDRFSAERTGGSVSTLTIQRTQQEDSAVYLCASSLQGGDTEAFFGQGTRLTVV.

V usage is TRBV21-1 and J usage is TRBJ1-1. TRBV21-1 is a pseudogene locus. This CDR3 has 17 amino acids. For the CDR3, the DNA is TGTGCCAGCACCCCCTTAAGGTCGGAGCGGCTGAACACTGAAGCTTTCTTT. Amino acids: CASTPLRSERLNTEAFF.

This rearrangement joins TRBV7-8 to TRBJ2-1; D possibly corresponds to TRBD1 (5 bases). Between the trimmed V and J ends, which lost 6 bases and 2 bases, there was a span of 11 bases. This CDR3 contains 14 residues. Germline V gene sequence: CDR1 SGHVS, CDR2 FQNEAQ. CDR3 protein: CASRQGAPYNEQFF. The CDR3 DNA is TGTGCCAGCAGGCAAGGGGCACCCTACAATGAGCAGTTCTTC.